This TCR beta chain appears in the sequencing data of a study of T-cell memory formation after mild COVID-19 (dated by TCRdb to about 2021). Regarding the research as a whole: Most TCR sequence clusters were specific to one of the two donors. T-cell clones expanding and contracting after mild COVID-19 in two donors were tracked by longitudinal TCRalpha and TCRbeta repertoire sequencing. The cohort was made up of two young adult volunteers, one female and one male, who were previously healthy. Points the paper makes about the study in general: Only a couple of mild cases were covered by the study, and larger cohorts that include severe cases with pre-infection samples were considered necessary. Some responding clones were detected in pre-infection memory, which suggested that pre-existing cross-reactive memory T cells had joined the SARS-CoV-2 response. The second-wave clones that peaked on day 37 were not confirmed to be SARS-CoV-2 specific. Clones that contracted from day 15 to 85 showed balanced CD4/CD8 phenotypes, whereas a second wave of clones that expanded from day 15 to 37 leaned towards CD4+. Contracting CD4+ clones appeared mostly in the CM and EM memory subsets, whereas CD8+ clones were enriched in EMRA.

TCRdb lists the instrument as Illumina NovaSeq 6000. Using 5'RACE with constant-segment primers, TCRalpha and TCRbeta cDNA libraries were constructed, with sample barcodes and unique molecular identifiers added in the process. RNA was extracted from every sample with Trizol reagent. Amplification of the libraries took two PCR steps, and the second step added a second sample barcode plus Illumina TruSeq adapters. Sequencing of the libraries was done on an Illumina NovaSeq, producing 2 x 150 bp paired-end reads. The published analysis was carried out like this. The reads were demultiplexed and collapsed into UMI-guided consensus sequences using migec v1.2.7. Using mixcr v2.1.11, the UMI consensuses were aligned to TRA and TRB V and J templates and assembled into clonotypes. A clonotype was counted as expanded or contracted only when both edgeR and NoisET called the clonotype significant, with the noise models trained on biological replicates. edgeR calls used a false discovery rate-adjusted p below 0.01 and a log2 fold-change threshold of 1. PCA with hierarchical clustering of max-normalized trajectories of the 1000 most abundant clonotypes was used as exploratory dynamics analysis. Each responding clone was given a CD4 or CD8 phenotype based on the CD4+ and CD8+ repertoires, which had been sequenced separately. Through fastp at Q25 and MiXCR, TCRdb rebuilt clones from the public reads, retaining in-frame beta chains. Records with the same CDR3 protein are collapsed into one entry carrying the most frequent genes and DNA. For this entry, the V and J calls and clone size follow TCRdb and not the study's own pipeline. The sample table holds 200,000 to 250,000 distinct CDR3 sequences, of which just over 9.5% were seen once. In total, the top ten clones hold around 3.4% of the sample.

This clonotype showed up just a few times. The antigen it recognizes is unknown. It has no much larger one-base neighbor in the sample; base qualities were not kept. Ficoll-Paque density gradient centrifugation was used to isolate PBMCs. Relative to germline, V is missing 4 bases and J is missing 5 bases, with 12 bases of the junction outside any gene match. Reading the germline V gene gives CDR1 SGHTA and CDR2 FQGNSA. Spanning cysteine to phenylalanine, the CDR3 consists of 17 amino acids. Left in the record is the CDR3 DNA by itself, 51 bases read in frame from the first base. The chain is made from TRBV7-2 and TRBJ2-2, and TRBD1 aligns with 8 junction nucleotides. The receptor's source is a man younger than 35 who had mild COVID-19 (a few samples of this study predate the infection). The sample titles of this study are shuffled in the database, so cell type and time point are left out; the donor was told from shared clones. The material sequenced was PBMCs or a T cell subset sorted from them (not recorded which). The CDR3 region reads CASSSALRDRTTGELFF. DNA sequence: TGTGCCAGCAGCTCGGCTCTCCGGGACAGGACTACCGGGGAGCTGTTTTTT.